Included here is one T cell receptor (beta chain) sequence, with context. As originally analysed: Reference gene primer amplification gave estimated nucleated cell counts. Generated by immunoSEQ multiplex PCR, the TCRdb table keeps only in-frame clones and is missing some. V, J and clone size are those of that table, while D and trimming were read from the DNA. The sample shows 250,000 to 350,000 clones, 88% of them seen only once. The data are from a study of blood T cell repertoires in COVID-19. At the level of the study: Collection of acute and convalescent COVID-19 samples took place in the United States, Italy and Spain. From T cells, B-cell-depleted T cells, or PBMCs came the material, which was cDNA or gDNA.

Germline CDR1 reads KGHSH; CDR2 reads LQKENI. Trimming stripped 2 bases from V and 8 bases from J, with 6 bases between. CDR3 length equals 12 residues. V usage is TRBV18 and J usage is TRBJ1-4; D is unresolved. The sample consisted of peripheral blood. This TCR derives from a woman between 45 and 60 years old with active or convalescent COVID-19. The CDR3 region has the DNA TGTGCCAGCTCACCATCGTCCGAAAAACTGTTTTTT. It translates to CASSPSSEKLFF.